This is a list of T cell receptor beta chains from one sample in a study of technical replicates of blood from a handful of donors. Produced via immunoSEQ multiplex PCR; TCRdb's table is partial and in-frame only. This repertoire shows around 76,000 clones, about 90% found once; its top ten account for approximately 0.27%. Sequencing was performed on T cells isolated from PBMCs. The source is a human donor in good health. Each CDR3 is given with its conserved first and last residue. Fields, in order: clone size, J gene, D gene, V gene, CDR3 DNA, CDR3 protein. The D gene is left open where the match is weak. Expanded clones are given a class, and other clones once, few, many or no size at all.

clone size: -
J gene: TRBJ1-2
D gene: -
V gene: TRBV9
CDR3 DNA: TGTGCCAGCAGCGCCGAGGGGGCTAACTATGGCTACACCTTC
CDR3 protein: CASSAEGANYGYTF

clone size: -
J gene: TRBJ1-3
D gene: -
V gene: TRBV2
CDR3 DNA: TGTGCCAGCAGCTTCTCTGGAAACACCATATATTTT
CDR3 protein: CASSFSGNTIYF

clone size: -
J gene: TRBJ2-5
D gene: -
V gene: TRBV2
CDR3 DNA: TGTGCCGGCAAACAGGTGGGGCAAGAGACCCAGTACTTC
CDR3 protein: CAGKQVGQETQYF

clone size: once
J gene: TRBJ1-2
D gene: -
V gene: TRBV7-2
CDR3 DNA: TGTGCCAGCAGCTTAGTGGGGCCAGTGTCTAACTATGGCTACACCTTC
CDR3 protein: CASSLVGPVSNYGYTF

clone size: -
J gene: TRBJ2-7
D gene: TRBD2
V gene: TRBV14
CDR3 DNA: TGTGCCAGCAGCCGGACTAGCGGGAGGGCCAGGGGCTACGAGCAGTACTTC
CDR3 protein: CASSRTSGRARGYEQYF

clone size: once
J gene: TRBJ2-7
D gene: TRBD1
V gene: TRBV27
CDR3 DNA: TGTGCCAGCAGTCCATTGACAGGGGACTCCTACGAGCAGTACTTC
CDR3 protein: CASSPLTGDSYEQYF

clone size: once
J gene: TRBJ2-3
D gene: TRBD2
V gene: TRBV10-3
CDR3 DNA: TGTGCCATCGCACTAGCGGTAAGCACAGATACGCAGTATTTT
CDR3 protein: CAIALAVSTDTQYF

clone size: few
J gene: TRBJ1-5
D gene: -
V gene: TRBV4-1
CDR3 DNA: TGCGCCAGCAGCCAAGCTGGGGATATTGGGGGCCAGCAGCCCCAGCATTTT
CDR3 protein: CASSQAGDIGGQQPQHF

clone size: -
J gene: TRBJ2-2
D gene: -
V gene: TRBV7-3
CDR3 DNA: TGTGCCAGCAGCCCCCTGTTTTCTGGGGAGCTGTTTTTT
CDR3 protein: CASSPLFSGELFF

clone size: -
J gene: TRBJ1-2
D gene: -
V gene: TRBV12-5
CDR3 DNA: TGTGCTAGTGGTTTAGACAACCTGCAGGGCTACACCTTC
CDR3 protein: CASGLDNLQGYTF

clone size: -
J gene: TRBJ1-4
D gene: TRBD1
V gene: TRBV19
CDR3 DNA: TGTGCCAGTAGTATACGTGGCGGGACAGGGAATGAAAAACTGTTTTTT
CDR3 protein: CASSIRGGTGNEKLFF

clone size: -
J gene: TRBJ1-5
D gene: -
V gene: TRBV19
CDR3 DNA: TGTGCCAGTAGTAAAATTGAGACAGCTTATAGCAATCAGCCCCAGCATTTT
CDR3 protein: CASSKIETAYSNQPQHF

clone size: -
J gene: TRBJ2-7
D gene: TRBD2
V gene: TRBV18
CDR3 DNA: TGTGCCAGCTCCCCAGGACTAGCGGGAGGGCCAAAAGAGCAGTACTTC
CDR3 protein: CASSPGLAGGPKEQYF

clone size: -
J gene: TRBJ2-3
D gene: -
V gene: TRBV27
CDR3 DNA: TGTGCCAGCAGGGGCGCCGGAGGTGGTACGCAGTATTTT
CDR3 protein: CASRGAGGGTQYF

clone size: -
J gene: TRBJ1-1
D gene: TRBD1
V gene: TRBV28
CDR3 DNA: TGTGCCAGCAGTTTACGTGTGTATGGGACAGGGAACACTGAAGCTTTCTTT
CDR3 protein: CASSLRVYGTGNTEAFF

clone size: -
J gene: TRBJ2-7
D gene: -
V gene: TRBV5-1
CDR3 DNA: TGCGCCAGCAGGGGGCAAGTAGACGAGCAGTACTTC
CDR3 protein: CASRGQVDEQYF

clone size: -
J gene: TRBJ2-4
D gene: -
V gene: TRBV27
CDR3 DNA: TGTGCCAGCATCTCCACAGGGGGGGGGCAAAACATTCAGTACTTC
CDR3 protein: CASISTGGGQNIQYF

clone size: -
J gene: TRBJ1-5
D gene: -
V gene: TRBV4-1
CDR3 DNA: TGCGCCAGCAGCCAACTGGGGGGGACTCAGCCCCAGCATTTT
CDR3 protein: CASSQLGGTQPQHF

clone size: once
J gene: TRBJ2-3
D gene: -
V gene: TRBV4-1
CDR3 DNA: TGCGCCAGCAGCCAAGATCCCCTTGTTAGCACAGATACGCAGTATTTT
CDR3 protein: CASSQDPLVSTDTQYF

clone size: -
J gene: TRBJ1-5
D gene: -
V gene: TRBV5-4
CDR3 DNA: TGTGCCAGCAGCTTGGAAGACAGGCGTAATAGCAATCAGCCCCAGCATTTT
CDR3 protein: CASSLEDRRNSNQPQHF

clone size: -
J gene: TRBJ2-7
D gene: TRBD1
V gene: TRBV19
CDR3 DNA: TGTGCCAGTAGTATTGTTCCGGGACAGGGGGCGCACGAGCAGTACTTC
CDR3 protein: CASSIVPGQGAHEQYF

clone size: -
J gene: TRBJ2-7
D gene: -
V gene: TRBV7-2
CDR3 DNA: TGTGCCAGCAGCCCCCGCCCCGGACACGTACCCATAGAGCAGTACTTC
CDR3 protein: CASSPRPGHVPIEQYF

clone size: -
J gene: TRBJ2-1
D gene: TRBD2
V gene: TRBV5-1
CDR3 DNA: TGCGCCAGCAGTTCCGGGACTAGCGGGAGCTGGGAGCAGTTCTTC
CDR3 protein: CASSSGTSGSWEQFF

clone size: -
J gene: TRBJ2-3
D gene: -
V gene: TRBV10-1
CDR3 DNA: TGCGCCAGCAGGGATCCAGCAGGGGATACGCAGTATTTT
CDR3 protein: CASRDPAGDTQYF